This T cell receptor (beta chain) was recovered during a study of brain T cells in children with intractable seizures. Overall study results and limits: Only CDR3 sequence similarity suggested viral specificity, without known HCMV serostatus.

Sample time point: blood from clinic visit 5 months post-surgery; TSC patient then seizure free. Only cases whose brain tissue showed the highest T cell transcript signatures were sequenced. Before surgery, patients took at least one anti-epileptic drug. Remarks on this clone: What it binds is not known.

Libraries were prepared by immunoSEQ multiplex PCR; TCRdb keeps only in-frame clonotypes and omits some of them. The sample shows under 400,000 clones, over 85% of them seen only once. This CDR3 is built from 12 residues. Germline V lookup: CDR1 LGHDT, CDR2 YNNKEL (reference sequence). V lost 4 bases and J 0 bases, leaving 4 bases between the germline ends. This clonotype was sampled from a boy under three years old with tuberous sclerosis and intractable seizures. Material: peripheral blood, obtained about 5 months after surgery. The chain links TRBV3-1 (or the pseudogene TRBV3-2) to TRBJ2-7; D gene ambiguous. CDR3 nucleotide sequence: TGTGCCAGCAGCCGCGGCTCCTACGAGCAGTACTTC. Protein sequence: CASSRGSYEQYF.